This TCR beta chain was retrieved from a study of CD8+ T cells in alopecia areata. The table lists this clone with a few counts. Its target is unknown. Regarding treatment: oral pan-JAK inhibitor, 5-10 mg twice daily. Researchers took lesional scalp punch biopsies and peripheral blood from people who were alopecia areata patients. Findings and limits, study-wide: It was lesional scalp, especially alopecia totalis/universalis, that showed higher clonality than normal scalp. Tofacitinib produced a significant decrease in scalp clonality and in expanded CD8+ clones among the top 100.

Looked up from germline, CDR1 is MNHEY and CDR2 is SVGAGI. Between the trimmed V and J ends, which lost 4 bases and 2 bases, there was a span of 9 bases. This CDR3 is 13 amino acids long. The sequencing template was cDNA reverse transcribed from extracted RNA. Repertoires were generated with immunoSEQ multiplex PCR, while TCRdb's copy carries only in-frame clones and drops some. The sample yields about 180,000 clones, about 47% seen once. V is TRBV6-5 and J is TRBJ2-7; D remains ambiguous. The sample here was CD8+ T cells sorted from blood, taken at week 52, from a patient treated with tofacitinib. This clonotype originated in a human donor with alopecia areata. CDR3 sequence reads: CASSSPAPYEQYF. In DNA form, the CDR3 reads TGTGCCAGCAGTTCCCCTGCCCCCTACGAGCAGTACTTC.